The table lists the clone carrying this T cell receptor beta chain with a few counts. The antigen is undetermined. The data stem from a study of T-cell reconstitution after alpha-beta-depleted transplantation in children. It was with unique molecular identifiers that the TCRbeta library was prepared. TCRdb reprocessed the PCR reads via MiXCR and lists one record per CDR3 protein. Among 330,000 or so distinct CDR3 sequences listed, 10% were seen once. Findings of the study overall: Among T cells one year after transplant, newly produced cells accounted for most counts and diversity.

The CDR3 length is 17 residues. Unmatched junction bases numbered 8, after V lost 4 bases and J lost 3 bases. The genes are TRBV12-3 or TRBV12-4 and TRBJ2-5, with 13 positions matching TRBD2. Specimen: PBMCs, collected before TCRalphabeta/CD19-depleted stem cell transplant. This clonotype was obtained from a boy under two years old with acute myeloid leukemia, due to receive a stem cell transplant. CDR3 region: CASSSRTSGGPKETQYF. DNA of the CDR3: TGTGCCAGCAGTTCCCGGACTAGCGGGGGACCAAAAGAGACCCAGTACTTC.